A single sample is the source of the 8 T cell receptor beta chains below, sequenced in a study of OX40 agonist ivuxolimab in advanced cancers. The assay was immunoSEQ multiplex PCR, and TCRdb's table has in-frame clones only and misses some. The sample has about 37,000 clones, 87% seen once. The starting material was CD4+ or CD8+ T cells sorted from blood, obtained in a trial of the OX40 agonist ivuxolimab. The receptors here all came from an adult with an advanced solid tumor such as melanoma, head and neck, liver or kidney cancer.

In its sample, this clone was seen once. The chain employs TRBV13 and TRBJ2-4; no clear D. Trimming removed 5 bases from V and 1 base from J, with 6 bases in between. From germline, CDR1 is PRHDT and CDR2 FYEKMQ (reference sequence). The CDR3 is 13 residues long. The CDR3: CASSVGAKNIQYF. The CDR3 bases are TGTGCCAGCAGCGTTGGGGCCAAAAACATTCAGTACTTC.

The V and J genes are TRBV5-4 and TRBJ1-1; tentatively, D is TRBD1 (5 bases). Deletions cut 3 bases from V and 5 bases from J, with 8 bases between. The CDR3 has 12 residues. Germline assignment: CDR1 SGHNT and CDR2 YYREEE (reference sequence). CDR3 in amino acids: CASSSRQTEAFF. CDR3 DNA sequence: TGTGCCAGCAGCTCAAGACAGACTGAAGCTTTCTTT.

V and J are TRBV7-9 and TRBJ1-6; weak D call: TRBD1 (6 bases). V lost 1 base and J 9 bases, leaving 13 bases between the germline ends. The V gene's germline CDR1 is SEHNR and CDR2 FQNEAQ (reference sequence). The CDR3 sequence is 15 residues long. The CDR3 protein is CASSLERGGISPLHF. CDR3 bases: TGTGCCAGCAGCTTAGAAAGGGGGGGAATTTCACCCCTCCACTTT.

This chain links TRBV5-4 with TRBJ2-3, with D perhaps assigned TRBD1 or TRBD2 (5 bases each). V was pared by 4 bases and J by 4 bases, with 13 bases between. Germline V CDR1 and CDR2: SGHNT, YYREEE (reference sequence). The CDR3 sequence is 14 residues long. CDR3 bases: TGTGCCAGCAGCCCTTATCAGGGAGCAGATACGCAGTATTTT. Protein: CASSPYQGADTQYF.

This clone is medium-sized. This chain links TRBV27 with TRBJ1-1; D not resolved. CDR1 and CDR2 from the germline V gene are MNHEY and SMNVEV (reference sequence). This CDR3 comprises 13 residues. Trimming stripped 3 bases from V and 4 bases from J, with 9 bases between. The CDR3 loop is CASSFTESTEAFF. CDR3 DNA: TGTGCCAGCAGTTTTACAGAGAGCACTGAAGCTTTCTTT.

The chain joins TRBV7-3 to TRBJ2-7, with TRBD2 matching over 8 bases. CDR3 length: 15 residues. After removal of 5 bases from V and 7 bases from J, the junction contained 13 bases not matched to a gene. Germline V gene sequence: CDR1 SGHTA, CDR2 FQGTGA. The CDR3 nucleotides read TGTGCCAGCAGCCTTTACGGGGGGGCCGCTTGGGAGCAGTACTTC. This codes for CASSLYGGAAWEQYF.

The chain is built from TRBV7-9 and TRBJ1-2; 7 positions match TRBD1. CDR1 is SEHNR, CDR2 FQNEAQ, per germline (reference sequence). The CDR3 runs 16 residues. Trimming at V came to 2 bases and at J to 0 bases, leaving 6 bases not matched to a gene. The CDR3 protein is CASSLTSTGTNYGYTF. The CDR3 bases are TGTGCCAGCAGCTTAACTTCGACAGGGACTAACTATGGCTACACCTTC.

The rearrangement links TRBV2 to TRBJ1-2, with TRBD1 matching over 7 bases. Germline lookup yields CDR1 SNHLY and CDR2 FYNNEI. This CDR3 is 10 amino acids long. Losses at the gene ends were 6 bases for V and 14 bases for J; bases not matched to a gene: 6. This CDR3 is CASRHTGETF. The CDR3 DNA reads TGTGCCAGCAGGCACACAGGGGAAACCTTC.